These 9 T cell receptor beta chains share one sample of origin, sequenced in a study of cytomegalovirus exposure and HLA in healthy donors (dated by TCRdb to about 2017). Libraries were constructed by the immunoSEQ multiplex PCR assay. A mixture of 60 forward primers for TCR Vbeta segments and 13 reverse primers for TCR Jbeta segments was used in the multiplex PCR. As stored in TCRdb, this immuneACCESS dataset retains in-frame rearrangements with V and J assigned. A fraction of the clones does not appear; measured against another copy, unresolved V genes explain less than half of the discrepancy, and the remainder lacks a known reason. Across this sample there are about 120,000 clones, with about 75% seen only once. The ten largest account for about 2.8% of the sample. The sequenced sample consisted of PBMCs. Receptors were obtained from a woman between 40 and 55 years old in good health and CMV-seropositive.

The genes are TRBV15 and TRBJ2-7; 12 positions agree with TRBD1. V lost 0 bases to trimming and J lost 7 bases; unmatched junction nucleotides: 19. The CDR3 runs to 20 residues. The germline V gene has CDR1 LNHNV and CDR2 YYDKDF (reference sequence). The CDR3 is CATSRDSVGTPGQGAGEQYF. CDR3 DNA: TGTGCCACCAGCAGAGATAGCGTCGGGACTCCGGGACAGGGGGCGGGGGAGCAGTACTTC. Based on the CDR3 plus reference TRBV15 and TRBJ2-7, the full variable domain is DAMVIQNPRYQVTQFGKPVTLSCSQTLNHNVMYWYQQKSSQAPKLLFHYYDKDFNNEADTPDNFQSRRPNTSFCFLDIRSPGLGDTAMYLCATSRDSVGTPGQGAGEQYFGPGTRLTVT.

Only a few counts were recorded for this clone. The chain has TRBV4-3 and TRBJ1-1; 7 bases match TRBD1. Germline V gene lookup returns CDR1 LGHNA and CDR2 YSLEER. V lost 6 bases to trimming and J lost 3 bases; unmatched junction nucleotides: 4. This CDR3 is 13 amino acids long. The CDR3 DNA reads as TGCGCCAGCAGGGATGACAGGGACACTGAAGCTTTCTTT. This translates into CASRDDRDTEAFF.

The chain is built from TRBV30 and TRBJ1-2; 9 nucleotides line up with TRBD1. CDR3 length equals 14 residues. With V trimmed by 5 bases and J by 3 bases, 7 bases remained unmatched. Looked up from germline, CDR1 is GTSNPN and CDR2 is SVGIG (reference sequence). DNA of the CDR3: TGTGCCTGGCAGGGACAGGGACGCGACTATGGCTACACCTTC. This gives the protein CAWQGQGRDYGYTF.

This clone was seen only a few times. The J gene is TRBJ1-1, the V gene TRBV7-9; D unresolved. Trimming cost V 5 bases and J 4 bases, with 11 bases left between them. The V gene's germline CDR1 is SEHNR and CDR2 FQNEAQ (reference sequence). The CDR3 is 13 amino acids. CDR3 DNA: TGTGCCAGCAGCCCTGAGGGCGGCACTGAAGCTTTCTTT. Translation: CASSPEGGTEAFF.

The rearrangement joins TRBV15 to TRBJ1-5; 7 positions match TRBD1. This CDR3 is 15 amino acids long. The J segment lost 0 bases and the V segment lost 1 base, leaving 0 bases of the junction unmatched. Germline CDR1 reads LNHNV; CDR2 reads YYDKDF (reference sequence). In DNA, the CDR3 is TGTGCCACCAGCAGAGGGACAGGTAGCAATCAGCCCCAGCATTTT. Translated, it gives CATSRGTGSNQPQHF.

The chain joins TRBV28 to TRBJ2-7; D is undetermined. CDR1 and CDR2 from the germline V gene are MDHEN and SYDVKM. The V end lost 6 bases, the J end lost 6 bases, and 21 bases lay between the germline ends. The CDR3 spans 15 residues. In DNA, the CDR3 is TGTGCCAGCAGCCTTCAAGGTTCAGCCAGGTCCGAGCAGTACTTC. This translates into CASSLQGSARSEQYF.

The chain couples TRBV10-3 to TRBJ1-2, with 10 bases aligning to TRBD1. CDR1 is ENHRY, CDR2 SYGVKD, per germline. The CDR3 is 15 residues long. V lost 4 bases and J lost 3; bases outside the gene matches: 5. The CDR3 DNA sequence: TGTGCCATCAGTGGCCAGACAGGGGGCGACTATGGCTACACCTTC. This sequence encodes CAISGQTGGDYGYTF.

The chain combines TRBV30 with TRBJ2-2; 7 nucleotides match TRBD2. Germline lookup yields CDR1 GTSNPN and CDR2 SVGIG (reference sequence). V shed 4 bases, J shed 6 bases, and the junction held 5 bases outside the gene matches. This CDR3 spans 13 amino acids. CDR3: CAWNWGGAGELFF. The DNA for the CDR3 is TGTGCCTGGAACTGGGGGGGAGCCGGGGAGCTGTTTTTT.

The genes are TRBV4-3 and TRBJ1-2; D is uncertain. Germline CDR1 is LGHNA and CDR2 is YSLEER. The germline V and J ends were trimmed by 0 bases and 3 bases, with 8 bases remaining between them. The CDR3 length is 14 residues. This CDR3 reads CASSQEGTDYGYTF. The DNA for the CDR3 is TGCGCCAGCAGCCAAGAAGGTACAGACTATGGCTACACCTTC.